The clone carrying this T cell receptor beta chain was detected only a few times. Time point specified: newly diagnosed GD, antithyroid drugs for less than 3 months. Isolated PBMC RNA provided the starting material for the TCR library. Losses at the gene ends were 5 bases for V and 2 bases for J; bases not matched to a gene: 10. Germline lookup yields CDR1 KGHDR and CDR2 SFDVKD. This CDR3 contains 16 residues. This record belongs to a study of regulatory T cells in long-lasting Graves disease. Sequencing libraries for TCR beta were prepared with iRepertoire HTBI primers and Arm-PCR of CDR3 regions. In the study's own analysis: Gene usage covered 62 TRBV and 14 to 15 TRBJ segments. TCRdb called the multiplex PCR reads again in MiXCR, with one record for every CDR3 protein. None of the V and J calls come from the authors' own analysis; TCRdb made them. The data hold 400,000 to 450,000 distinct CDR3 sequences, with 15% to 20% observed a single time.

These data were likewise used in another study, on T cells in Graves' hyperthyroidism and ophthalmopathy. As that study records: Recently diagnosed hyperthyroidism of less than 2 months' duration affected patients aged 18 to 65.

The V and J genes are TRBV24-1 and TRBJ2-7; TRBD1 aligns across 8 bases. Here the sequenced sample was peripheral blood mononuclear cells (PBMCs), taken at new diagnosis, from a patient treated with antithyroid drugs. The clonotype comes from a young woman with Graves disease. The CDR3 bases are TGTGCCACCAGTGGAGAACCCGGGACAGGCACCTACGAGCAGTACTTC. Its protein product is CATSGEPGTGTYEQYF.